Below, 29 T cell receptor beta chains from the same sample are listed, as sequenced in a study of identical twins listed by TCRdb under 2016. Library prep was done by 5' RACE. Sequenced on an Illumina HiSeq 2000. TCRdb cleaned the public reads at Q25 with fastp, built clones with MiXCR and kept in-frame beta chains. Duplicate CDR3 protein sequences are folded into a single record with the most common DNA and genes. A total of about 190,000 distinct CDR3 sequences appear in this sample, roughly 15% of them only once. The ten largest clones represent around 40% of the sample. The same sample was also used in a study of T cells expressing NK-cell markers.

Sample: CD8+ T cells sorted from blood. These receptors all come from a woman aged 18-29 years in good health.

The chain joins TRBV29-1 to TRBJ2-3; D is ambiguous. Germline CDR1 and CDR2: SQVTM and ANQGSEA. Trimming pared 4 bases from V and 5 bases from J, leaving 25 bases between. The CDR3 sequence is 17 residues long. The CDR3 is CSVVKVGRPRLRDTQYF. CDR3 DNA: TGCAGCGTTGTTAAAGTAGGGCGGCCTCGACTCAGAGATACGCAGTATTTT.

The chain recombines TRBV30 with TRBJ2-5; 8 bases are shared with TRBD2. With V trimmed by 0 bases and J by 2 bases, 8 bases remained unmatched. Germline-derived CDR1 and CDR2 are GTSNPN and SVGIG (reference sequence). The CDR3 consists of 16 residues. The CDR3 coding sequence is TGTGCCTGGAGTGTAGTTGAGGCGGGAGGACAAGAGACCCAGTACTTC. Translating gives CAWSVVEAGGQETQYF.

The J gene is TRBJ2-7, the V gene TRBV29-1, with 9 nucleotides matching TRBD2. V gave up 2 bases and J gave up 0 bases; unmatched junction bases: 2. Germline V gives CDR1 SQVTM, CDR2 ANQGSEA. The CDR3 has 14 residues. For the CDR3, the DNA is TGCAGCGTTGAATCTAGCGGGAACTCCTACGAGCAGTACTTC. Encoded protein: CSVESSGNSYEQYF.

This clonotype was found a few times. The chain combines TRBV7-6 with TRBJ2-1, with TRBD2 matching over 10 bases. CDR3 length: 18 residues. The V gene's germline CDR1 is SGHVS and CDR2 FNYEAQ. V trimming: 3 bases; J trimming: 0 bases; junction bases outside the gene matches: 8. CDR3: CASSFPLAGGSSYNEQFF. CDR3 nucleotides: TGTGCCAGCAGCTTCCCTTTAGCGGGGGGTAGCTCCTACAATGAGCAGTTCTTC.

The chain joins TRBV9 to TRBJ1-2; D gene uncertain. V shed 0 bases and J shed 6 bases, with 9 bases lying between them. In germline, CDR1 is SGDLS, CDR2 YYNGEE. This CDR3 has 13 amino acids. The CDR3 is CASSVGALNGYTF. The CDR3 DNA is TGTGCCAGCAGCGTAGGGGCGCTCAATGGCTACACCTTC. The complete variable domain, with remaining parts taken from reference TRBV9 and TRBJ1-2, reads DSGVTQTPKHLITATGQRVTLRCSPRSGDLSVYWYQQSLDQGLQFLIQYYNGEERAKGNILERFSAQQFPDLHSELNLSSLELGDSALYFCASSVGALNGYTFGSGTRLTVV.

V usage is TRBV19 and J usage is TRBJ1-1, with D unresolved. V lost 8 bases and J 1 base, leaving 11 bases between the germline ends. CDR1 and CDR2 from the germline V gene are LNHDA and SQIVND (reference sequence). The CDR3 runs to 13 residues. The CDR3 here is CASRPIGNTEAFF. The CDR3 coding sequence is TGTGCCAGTCGCCCCATAGGGAACACTGAAGCTTTCTTT.

The sample holds a few counts of this clonotype. The rearrangement uses TRBV29-1 and TRBJ2-7; TRBD2 is a possible D gene (6 bases). Germline assignment: CDR1 SQVTM and CDR2 ANQGSEA. The CDR3 spans 12 residues. V lost 7 bases, J lost 0 bases, and 10 bases lay in between. CDR3 sequence reads: CSAGLNSYEQYF. The CDR3 DNA reads TGCAGCGCCGGACTAAACTCCTACGAGCAGTACTTC.

The V call is TRBV11-2, the J call TRBJ2-5; 14 bases are a match to TRBD2. V was clipped by 5 bases and J by 4 bases; unmatched bases: 9. The CDR3 sequence is 17 residues long. Germline V gene sequence: CDR1 SGHAT, CDR2 FQNNGV. CDR3 amino acids: CASSPGTSGSNRETQYF. In DNA form, the CDR3 reads TGTGCCAGCAGCCCTGGGACTAGCGGGAGTAATCGAGAGACCCAGTACTTC.

This clonotype was detected ten times or more. The V gene is TRBV27, the J gene TRBJ2-7; no definite D call. Germline CDR1 is MNHEY and CDR2 is SMNVEV (reference sequence). V was cut by 0 bases and J by 1 base, with 7 bases left in between. The CDR3 consists of 14 residues. This CDR3 reads CASSLSSGSYEQYF. CDR3 in DNA: TGTGCCAGCAGTTTATCGTCAGGTTCCTACGAGCAGTACTTC.

CDR3 DNA: TGTGCCAGCAGCCTCGAACTAGCGGGGGGGACAGATACGCAGTATTTT. Its translation is CASSLELAGGTDTQYF. The chain employs TRBV11-2 and TRBJ2-3; the match to TRBD2 covers 13 bases. V lost 5 bases to trimming and J lost 3 bases; unmatched junction nucleotides: 5. Per germline, CDR1 SGHAT and CDR2 FQNNGV. The CDR3 has 16 residues.

V usage is TRBV6-5 and J usage is TRBJ2-6; possibly TRBD1 for D (5 bases). CDR3 length: 15 residues. Per the germline V gene, CDR1 is MNHEY and CDR2 is SVGAGI. V lost 0 bases to trimming and J lost 2 bases, with 5 bases between them. CDR3 sequence: CASSYSTAGANVLTF. The CDR3 region has the DNA TGTGCCAGCAGTTACTCGACAGCTGGGGCCAACGTCCTGACTTTC.

This clonotype has just one count. This sequence joins TRBV7-9 and TRBJ2-1, with 7 bases identical to TRBD1. J lost 12 bases, V lost 7 bases, and 6 bases had no gene match. This CDR3 is built from 11 residues. Germline lookup yields CDR1 SEHNR and CDR2 FQNEAQ (reference sequence). CDR3 loop: CASIRRQGQFF. CDR3 DNA: TGTGCCAGCATCCGAAGACAGGGGCAGTTCTTC.

The V call is TRBV9, the J call TRBJ2-5, with D maybe TRBD1 (5 bases). Germline CDR1 and CDR2: SGDLS and YYNGEE. V dropped 0 bases and J dropped 5 bases, with 14 bases sitting between them. This CDR3 spans 15 amino acids. CDR3 bases: TGTGCCAGCAGCGTAGAGGCAGGGTGGTGGGAGACCCAGTACTTC. This encodes CASSVEAGWWETQYF.

The rearrangement joins TRBV9 to TRBJ2-4, with D possibly TRBD1 on 5 matching bases. V lost 0 bases, J lost 0 bases, and 7 bases lay in between. This CDR3 has 15 residues. The germline gives CDR1 SGDLS, CDR2 YYNGEE. CDR3 sequence (DNA): TGTGCCAGCAGCGTAGCAGGGCTAGCCAAAAACATTCAGTACTTC. Translating gives CASSVAGLAKNIQYF.

The chain combines TRBV7-9 with TRBJ1-2; D perhaps matches TRBD1 (5 bases). Germline V gene data show CDR1 as SEHNR and CDR2 as FQNEAQ (reference sequence). The CDR3 loop spans 16 amino acids. Trimming took off 7 bases at V and 0 bases at J, with 18 bases between the two ends. The CDR3, as DNA: TGTGCCAGCACCGCAGGGCGTCTTCAGACTAACTATGGCTACACCTTC. Amino acid sequence: CASTAGRLQTNYGYTF.

This clonotype appeared many times. The V and J genes are TRBV12-3 or TRBV12-4 and TRBJ2-2; the D is unclear. Trimming removed 2 bases from V and 7 bases from J, with 17 bases in between. The CDR3 has 16 residues. CDR3 residues: CASSLIPEALSGELFF. The CDR3 bases are TGTGCCAGCAGTTTAATCCCGGAAGCCCTGAGCGGGGAGCTGTTTTTT.

The chain links TRBV2 to TRBJ2-7; 7 nucleotides match TRBD1. The trim removed 6 bases at V and 3 bases at J, leaving 11 bases unmatched. CDR1 is SNHLY and CDR2 is FYNNEI in the germline V gene. The length of the CDR3 is 15 residues. CDR3 sequence: CASRGKGTEIYEQYF. The CDR3 DNA is TGTGCCAGCAGGGGGAAAGGGACAGAGATCTACGAGCAGTACTTC.

This clonotype was seen a few times. The V and J genes are TRBV7-2 and TRBJ2-3; TRBD2 aligns across 13 bases. This CDR3 is 12 amino acids long. The V and J ends lost 4 bases and 15 bases, in that order; junction bases with no gene match: 4. Germline V CDR1 and CDR2: SGHTA, FQGNSA. CDR3 in amino acids: CASSWGTSGVYF. For the CDR3, the DNA is TGTGCCAGCAGCTGGGGGACTAGCGGGGTTTATTTT.

This clonotype showed up many times. A read error may account for a junction end that differs from germline. The chain combines TRBV5-1 with TRBJ2-1, with a possible D match to TRBD2 (5 bases). This CDR3 is built from 15 residues. Germline V gene data show CDR1 as SGHRS and CDR2 as YFSETQ. The CDR3 sequence is CASNLVQRGSNEQFF. The CDR3 DNA follows: TGCGCCAGCAACTTGGTCCAGCGAGGGTCCAATGAGCAGTTCTTC.

This chain connects TRBV5-1 to TRBJ2-1; D is unclear. This CDR3 is 14 amino acids long. Trimming removed 4 bases at V and 0 bases at J, with 8 bases between. CDR1 is SGHRS, CDR2 YFSETQ, per germline. The CDR3 here is CASSRTGSYNEQFF. The CDR3 coding sequence is TGCGCCAGCAGCCGTACGGGCTCCTACAATGAGCAGTTCTTC.

The chain combines TRBV12-5 with TRBJ2-1; 11 bases are a match to TRBD2. From germline, CDR1 is LGHNT and CDR2 FRNRAP. The CDR3 has 20 residues. V lost 0 bases and J lost 7; bases outside the gene matches: 17. CDR3 in DNA: TGTGCTAGTGGTTTGGTACTTGTAGCGGGAGGGTCTGAATCCTTGAATGAGCAGTTCTTC. This encodes CASGLVLVAGGSESLNEQFF.

V is TRBV7-9 and J is TRBJ2-7; 7 bases match TRBD1. The CDR3 totals 13 residues. V dropped 5 bases and J dropped 6; count of bases not matched to a gene: 7. Germline assignment: CDR1 SEHNR and CDR2 FQNEAQ (reference sequence). In nucleotides, the CDR3 is TGTGCCAGCAGCCTCCGGGACAGATCCGAGCAGTACTTC. Translation: CASSLRDRSEQYF.

This clonotype was observed at least ten times. This chain links TRBV7-9 with TRBJ2-5; the D gene is possibly TRBD2 (5 bases). V was trimmed by 2 bases and J by 6 bases, leaving 16 bases between them. The V gene's germline CDR1 is SEHNR and CDR2 FQNEAQ (reference sequence). The CDR3 has 15 residues. CDR3 residues: CASSLQRTSPQTQYF. CDR3 sequence (DNA): TGTGCCAGCAGCTTACAACGGACTTCGCCCCAGACCCAGTACTTC.

J is TRBJ2-5 and V is TRBV20-1; a weak D match, TRBD1 (6 bases). CDR1 is DFQATT, CDR2 SNEGSKA, per germline (reference sequence). Between the trimmed V and J ends, which lost 0 bases and 6 bases, there was a span of 20 bases. This CDR3 region has 16 residues. The CDR3 reads CSAREGGRVSGKTQYF. The CDR3, as DNA: TGCAGTGCTAGAGAAGGGGGAAGGGTCTCCGGGAAGACCCAGTACTTC.

This clonotype was seen only a few times. The V and J genes are TRBV12-3 or TRBV12-4 and TRBJ1-1, with a possible D match to TRBD1 (5 bases). This CDR3 has 14 amino acids. The ends were cut back, 7 bases at V and 1 base at J, with 13 bases in the middle. For the CDR3, the DNA is TGTGCCAGCACCCCAGGGCCCCCGAACACTGAAGCTTTCTTT. It translates to CASTPGPPNTEAFF.

The rearrangement links TRBV20-1 to TRBJ2-2, with 9 bases identical to TRBD2. The CDR3 loop spans 13 amino acids. The germline CDR1 and CDR2 sequences are DFQATT and SNEGSKA (reference sequence). V lost 8 bases to trimming and J lost 0 bases; unmatched junction nucleotides: 1. The CDR3 DNA reads TGCAGTTTAGCGGGAGCGAACACCGGGGAGCTGTTTTTT. Its protein product is CSLAGANTGELFF.

DNA for the CDR3: TGTGCCAGCAGCACTAGCGGGGGGGCCCGGTACAATGAGCAGTTCTTC. Encoded protein: CASSTSGGARYNEQFF. The gene calls are TRBV13 and TRBJ2-1; TRBD2 matches 13 bases. Trimming at V came to 5 bases and at J to 4 bases, leaving 5 bases not matched to a gene. The CDR3 sequence is 16 residues long. Per germline, CDR1 PRHDT and CDR2 FYEKMQ (reference sequence).

This chain uses TRBV11-1 with TRBJ2-3; TRBD1 or TRBD2 may be the D gene (6 bases each). The CDR3 runs 18 residues. The germline V and J ends were trimmed by 5 bases and 0 bases, with 21 bases remaining between them. Per the germline V gene, CDR1 is SGHAT and CDR2 is FQDESV (reference sequence). The CDR3 is CASSPRAGGTLSTDTQYF. CDR3 coding DNA: TGTGCCAGCAGCCCCCGGGCGGGCGGGACATTAAGCACAGATACGCAGTATTTT.

The V call is TRBV7-8, the J call TRBJ2-3; possibly TRBD1 for D (6 bases). Between the trimmed V and J ends, which lost 4 bases and 2 bases, there was a span of 10 bases. Germline V lookup: CDR1 SGHVS, CDR2 FQNEAQ. This CDR3 has 14 residues. CDR3 nucleotides: TGTGCCAGCAGCTACGACAGGCACACAGATACGCAGTATTTT. It specifies CASSYDRHTDTQYF.